Presented here are 5 T cell receptor beta chains from one specimen sequenced in a study of CD8 T cells in Susac syndrome. Random-hexamer reverse transcription was applied to 0.5 to 1 ug RNA. TCRdb fed the immunoSEQ multiplex PCR reads into MiXCR, producing one record per CDR3 protein. The sample records just over 150,000 distinct CDR3 sequences, around 95% being singletons. The source material was CD8+ T cells from PBMCs. Source of these receptors: a human donor with multiple sclerosis.

The rearrangement joins TRBV5-1 to TRBJ1-2; no reliable D call. Germline lookup yields CDR1 SGHRS and CDR2 YFSETQ. The CDR3 sequence is 15 residues long. V was shortened by 2 bases and J by 0 bases, with 11 bases between the two germline ends. The CDR3 region is CASSFEERANYGYTF. The CDR3 DNA reads as TGCGCCAGCAGCTTCGAGGAAAGGGCTAACTATGGCTACACCTTC.

This clonotype was seen once. The rearrangement uses TRBV2 and TRBJ1-1, with D possibly matching TRBD1 (6 bases). V dropped 3 bases and J dropped 3 bases, with 11 bases sitting between them. The CDR3 contains 14 residues. Germline loops: CDR1 SNHLY, CDR2 FYNNEI. The CDR3 nucleotides are TGTGCCAGCAGTGATGAAGAGGGGGACACTGAAGCTTTCTTT. Its protein is CASSDEEGDTEAFF.

The genes are TRBV7-6 and TRBJ2-7, with no clear D. Per the germline V gene, CDR1 is SGHVS and CDR2 is FNYEAQ. This CDR3 contains 15 residues. Between the trimmed V and J ends, which lost 1 base and 0 bases, there was a span of 10 bases. The CDR3 sequence is CASSLESQSSYEQYV. The CDR3 coding sequence is TGTGCCAGCAGCTTAGAATCCCAAAGCTCCTACGAGCAGTACGTC.

Only one count was recorded for this clonotype. The chain uses TRBV11-2 and TRBJ2-5; a possible D gene is TRBD1 (5 bases). V gave up 1 base and J gave up 3 bases, with 21 bases separating them. The V gene's germline CDR1 is SGHAT and CDR2 FQNNGV. This CDR3 contains 18 residues. CDR3 DNA: TGTGCCAGCAGCTTAGTTTTGGGCCTCCCCCAGGGAAAAGAGACCCAGTACTTC. It yields the protein CASSLVLGLPQGKETQYF.

The V call is TRBV5-4, the J call TRBJ1-2; perhaps TRBD1 as D (6 bases). The germline gives CDR1 SGHNT, CDR2 YYREEE (reference sequence). The CDR3 is 13 amino acids. V was shortened by 4 bases and J by 6 bases, with 13 bases between the two germline ends. CDR3 amino acids: CASSTTGTNGYTF. For the CDR3, the DNA is TGTGCCAGCAGCACGACAGGAACGAATGGCTACACCTTC.